A selection of T cell receptor beta chains follows, all from one sample in a study of T cells in Graves' hyperthyroidism and ophthalmopathy. Via MiXCR, TCRdb re-called the multiplex PCR reads, giving one row per CDR3 protein. The sample yields over 700,000 distinct CDR3 sequences, over 35% seen once. The sequencing input was blood. Every receptor here comes from a man younger than 35 with Graves' hyperthyroidism. CDR3s include the opening cysteine and the closing phenylalanine or tryptophan. Fields, in order: D gene, clone size, V gene, J gene, CDR3 DNA, CDR3 protein. The D gene is left open where the match is weak. Some rows mark clone size as missing; the rest say once, few, many or name a class of expanded clone.

d_call: .; clone_size: many; v_call: TRBV20-1; j_call: TRBJ1-2; cdr3_nt: TGCAGTGCATGGGAGGGAAATGGCTACACCTTC; cdr3_aa: CSAWEGNGYTF
d_call: .; clone_size: few; v_call: TRBV5-5; j_call: TRBJ1-2; cdr3_nt: TGTGCCAGCAGCTTGAACCGGGACTCAGGCTATGGCTACACCTTC; cdr3_aa: CASSLNRDSGYGYTF
d_call: .; clone_size: few; v_call: TRBV11-2; j_call: TRBJ2-5; cdr3_nt: TGTGCCAGCAGCTTTTCCCCCGAGACCCAGTACTTC; cdr3_aa: CASSFSPETQYF
d_call: TRBD1; clone_size: once; v_call: TRBV15; j_call: TRBJ1-5; cdr3_nt: TGTGCCACCAGCGGGACAGGGACGGTACAGCATTTT; cdr3_aa: CATSGTGTVQHF
d_call: .; clone_size: many; v_call: TRBV29-1; j_call: TRBJ1-2; cdr3_nt: TGCAGCGGGGGGGACGGGAGGTTTGGCTACACCTTC; cdr3_aa: CSGGDGRFGYTF
d_call: TRBD2; clone_size: .; v_call: TRBV7-2; j_call: TRBJ2-7; cdr3_nt: TGTGCCAGCAGCTTAGATCACACCGAGACTAGCCTTGACGAGCAGTACTTC; cdr3_aa: CASSLDHTETSLDEQYF
d_call: .; clone_size: .; v_call: TRBV7-9; j_call: TRBJ2-2; cdr3_nt: TGTGCCAGCAGCCTCCCTCTTGGGGCTGCGCGGGACACCGGGGAGCTGTTTTTT; cdr3_aa: CASSLPLGAARDTGELFF
d_call: .; clone_size: few; v_call: TRBV20-1; j_call: TRBJ2-7; cdr3_nt: TGCAGTGCTAGTTTGCAGTCCGTTACCTACGAGCAGTACTTC; cdr3_aa: CSASLQSVTYEQYF
d_call: TRBD1; clone_size: .; v_call: TRBV2; j_call: TRBJ2-7; cdr3_nt: TGTGCCAGCAGTACACCTCGGACAGGGGTCAACGAGCAGTACTTC; cdr3_aa: CASSTPRTGVNEQYF
d_call: .; clone_size: few; v_call: TRBV7-2; j_call: TRBJ2-7; cdr3_nt: TGTGCCAGCAGCTTAGCGCTAAGGACCTACGAGCAGTACTTC; cdr3_aa: CASSLALRTYEQYF
d_call: TRBD1; clone_size: .; v_call: TRBV7-2; j_call: TRBJ2-2; cdr3_nt: TGTGCCAGCAGCTACCCCCCCGGGACAGGGGGTATCGGGGAGCTGTTTTTT; cdr3_aa: CASSYPPGTGGIGELFF
d_call: .; clone_size: .; v_call: TRBV15; j_call: TRBJ2-6; cdr3_nt: TGTGCCACCAGCAGAGATCTGGGGGTTGGGGCCAACGTCCTGACTTTC; cdr3_aa: CATSRDLGVGANVLTF
d_call: .; clone_size: few; v_call: TRBV20-1; j_call: TRBJ2-5; cdr3_nt: TGCAGTGCTCACCAGGGGGGGGAGACCCAGTACTTC; cdr3_aa: CSAHQGGETQYF
d_call: TRBD2; clone_size: few; v_call: TRBV20-1; j_call: TRBJ2-7; cdr3_nt: TGCAGTGCTAGAGATGGCCTAGCGGGACGCTACGAGCAGTACTTC; cdr3_aa: CSARDGLAGRYEQYF
d_call: .; clone_size: .; v_call: TRBV28; j_call: TRBJ1-5; cdr3_nt: TGTGCCAGCAGTCCCAACGAATTTTATCAGCCCCAGCATTTT; cdr3_aa: CASSPNEFYQPQHF
d_call: .; clone_size: few; v_call: TRBV19; j_call: TRBJ2-2; cdr3_nt: TGTGCCAGTAGTATTTTAAGGGAACCCGGGGAGCTGTTTTTT; cdr3_aa: CASSILREPGELFF
d_call: TRBD1; clone_size: many; v_call: TRBV25-1; j_call: TRBJ1-1; cdr3_nt: TGTGCCAGCAGTCCGTCCGGGACAGGGGGGACTGAAGCTTTCTTT; cdr3_aa: CASSPSGTGGTEAFF
d_call: .; clone_size: .; v_call: TRBV29-1; j_call: TRBJ2-6; cdr3_nt: TGCAGCGGCGGGGACAGGGCCAACGTCCTGACTTTC; cdr3_aa: CSGGDRANVLTF
d_call: .; clone_size: .; v_call: TRBV14; j_call: TRBJ1-4; cdr3_nt: TGTGCCAGCAGCTCCCGTCGGACAGTTCATGAAAAACTGTTTTTT; cdr3_aa: CASSSRRTVHEKLFF
d_call: .; clone_size: many; v_call: TRBV7-9; j_call: TRBJ2-7; cdr3_nt: TGTGCCAGCAGCTCCTTGGGTGAGAATACCTACGAGCAGTACTTC; cdr3_aa: CASSSLGENTYEQYF
d_call: .; clone_size: many; v_call: TRBV20-1; j_call: TRBJ1-1; cdr3_nt: TGCAGTGCTAGGCAGGTTGATAGCACTGAAGCTTTCTTT; cdr3_aa: CSARQVDSTEAFF
d_call: .; clone_size: many; v_call: TRBV2; j_call: TRBJ2-2; cdr3_nt: TGTGCCAGCAGTTGGCTCAGCACCGGGGAGCTGTTTTTT; cdr3_aa: CASSWLSTGELFF
d_call: .; clone_size: many; v_call: TRBV24-1; j_call: TRBJ2-2; cdr3_nt: TGTGCCAATCAAGTGTCTCGTCGCACCGGGGAGCTGTTTTTT; cdr3_aa: CANQVSRRTGELFF
d_call: .; clone_size: many; v_call: TRBV7-2; j_call: TRBJ2-2; cdr3_nt: TGTGCCAGCAATCCCGAAGCTTGGGGGGAGCTGTTTTTT; cdr3_aa: CASNPEAWGELFF
d_call: .; clone_size: many; v_call: TRBV19; j_call: TRBJ1-5; cdr3_nt: TGTGCCAGTAGTATCAACACCGGGGGCAATCAGCCCCAGCATTTT; cdr3_aa: CASSINTGGNQPQHF
d_call: .; clone_size: many; v_call: TRBV7-4; j_call: TRBJ2-7; cdr3_nt: TGTGCCAGCAGCTTAGCAGGGTCCCACGAGCAGTACTTC; cdr3_aa: CASSLAGSHEQYF
d_call: .; clone_size: many; v_call: TRBV7-2; j_call: TRBJ2-7; cdr3_nt: TGTGCCAGCGGATACGAGAACGAGCAGTACTTC; cdr3_aa: CASGYENEQYF
d_call: .; clone_size: few; v_call: TRBV9; j_call: TRBJ1-1; cdr3_nt: TGTGCCAGCAGCCAAGGCGCCCGAGGGGCTTTCTTT; cdr3_aa: CASSQGARGAFF
d_call: .; clone_size: .; v_call: TRBV10-3; j_call: TRBJ1-1; cdr3_nt: TGTGCCATCAGTGAGTCAGGAAGGTTCGGGGGGAACACTGAAGCTTTCTTT; cdr3_aa: CAISESGRFGGNTEAFF
d_call: .; clone_size: .; v_call: TRBV6-6; j_call: TRBJ2-7; cdr3_nt: TGTGCCAGCAGTTACGGGCAGTACTTC; cdr3_aa: CASSYGQYF
d_call: .; clone_size: .; v_call: TRBV10-3; j_call: TRBJ1-5; cdr3_nt: TGTGCCAGCAGTTTCGCAACGGGAGGGGTTAATCAGCCCCAGCATTTT; cdr3_aa: CASSFATGGVNQPQHF
d_call: TRBD1; clone_size: .; v_call: TRBV29-1; j_call: TRBJ1-1; cdr3_nt: TGCAGCGTTGGACAGGGCGGAAGAACTGAAGCTTTCTTT; cdr3_aa: CSVGQGGRTEAFF
d_call: TRBD1; clone_size: few; v_call: TRBV2; j_call: TRBJ2-5; cdr3_nt: TGTGCCAGCAGTCCCCTAGGACAGGGGCGAGAGACCCAGTACTTC; cdr3_aa: CASSPLGQGRETQYF
d_call: TRBD2; clone_size: .; v_call: TRBV6-5; j_call: TRBJ2-7; cdr3_nt: TGTGCCAGCAGTTACCCTGGACTAGCGGGTACCTACGAGCAGTACTTC; cdr3_aa: CASSYPGLAGTYEQYF
d_call: .; clone_size: few; v_call: TRBV19; j_call: TRBJ1-5; cdr3_nt: TGTGCCAGCAGCCAAGACGGTTATCAGCCCCAGCATTTT; cdr3_aa: CASSQDGYQPQHF
d_call: .; clone_size: once; v_call: TRBV7-6; j_call: TRBJ1-3; cdr3_nt: TGTGCCAGCAGATTCGGTGGGGGATATGGAAACACCATATATTTT; cdr3_aa: CASRFGGGYGNTIYF
d_call: TRBD1; clone_size: .; v_call: TRBV29-1; j_call: TRBJ2-5; cdr3_nt: TGCAGCGGTTGGGGACAGGGAGGGGAGACCCAGTACTTC; cdr3_aa: CSGWGQGGETQYF
d_call: TRBD1; clone_size: .; v_call: TRBV7-8; j_call: TRBJ1-5; cdr3_nt: TGTGCCAGCAGTCCGACAGGGTTTGATCAGCCCCAGCATTTT; cdr3_aa: CASSPTGFDQPQHF
d_call: .; clone_size: many; v_call: TRBV14; j_call: TRBJ1-2; cdr3_nt: TGTGCCAGCAGCCCCTCCGTGGGGCTCGGCTATGGCTACACCTTC; cdr3_aa: CASSPSVGLGYGYTF
d_call: .; clone_size: .; v_call: TRBV20-1; j_call: TRBJ1-6; cdr3_nt: TGCAGCGCCAAGGAATCGGGAACCTATAATTCACCCCTCCACTTT; cdr3_aa: CSAKESGTYNSPLHF